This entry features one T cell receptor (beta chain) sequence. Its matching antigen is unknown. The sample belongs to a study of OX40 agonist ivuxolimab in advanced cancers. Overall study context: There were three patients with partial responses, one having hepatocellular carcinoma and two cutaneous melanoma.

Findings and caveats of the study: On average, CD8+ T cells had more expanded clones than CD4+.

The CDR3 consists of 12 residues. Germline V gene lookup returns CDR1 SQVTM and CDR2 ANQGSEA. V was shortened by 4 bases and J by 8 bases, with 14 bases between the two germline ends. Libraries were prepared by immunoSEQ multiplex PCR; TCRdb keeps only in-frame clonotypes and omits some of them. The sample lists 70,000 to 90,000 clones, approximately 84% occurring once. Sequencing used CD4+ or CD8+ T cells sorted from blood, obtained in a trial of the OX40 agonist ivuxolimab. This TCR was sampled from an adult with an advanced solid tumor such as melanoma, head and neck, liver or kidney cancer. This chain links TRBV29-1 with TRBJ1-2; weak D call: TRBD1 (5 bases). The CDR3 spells CSVVAGYAGYTF. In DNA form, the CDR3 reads TGCAGCGTTGTTGCAGGGTACGCAGGCTACACCTTC.